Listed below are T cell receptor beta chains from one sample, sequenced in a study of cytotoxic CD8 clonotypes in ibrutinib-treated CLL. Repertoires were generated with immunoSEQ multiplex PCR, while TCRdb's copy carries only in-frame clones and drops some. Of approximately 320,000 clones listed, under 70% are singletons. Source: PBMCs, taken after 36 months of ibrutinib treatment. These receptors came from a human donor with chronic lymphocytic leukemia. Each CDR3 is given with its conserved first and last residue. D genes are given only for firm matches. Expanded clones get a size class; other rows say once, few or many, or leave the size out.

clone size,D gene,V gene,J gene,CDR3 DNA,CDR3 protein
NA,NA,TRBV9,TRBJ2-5,TGTGCCAGCAGCGCCTGGATGGGGGTTCAAGAGACCCAGTACTTC,CASSAWMGVQETQYF
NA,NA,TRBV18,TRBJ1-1,TGTGCCAGCTCACGCGTCTTGGAGAACACTGAAGCTTTCTTT,CASSRVLENTEAFF
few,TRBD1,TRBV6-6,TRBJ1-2,TGTGCCAGCAGTTCTCGACAGGGTAGCTATGGCTACACCTTC,CASSSRQGSYGYTF
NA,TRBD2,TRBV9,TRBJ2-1,TGTGCCAGCAGCGTCGAGGCGGGGCTAGCGGGAGGGCCGGGCAATGAGCAGTTCTTC,CASSVEAGLAGGPGNEQFF
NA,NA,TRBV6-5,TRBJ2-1,TGTGCCAGCAGTTATGGTGTTGGCCCCGGGGAGCAGTTCTTC,CASSYGVGPGEQFF
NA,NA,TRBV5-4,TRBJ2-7,TGTGCCAGCAGCTTGAGCGGCAGGAGTATGACCTACGAGCAGTACTTC,CASSLSGRSMTYEQYF
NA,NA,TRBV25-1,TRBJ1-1,TGTGCCAGCAGTGAAGCGGGGGCGGCTTTCTTT,CASSEAGAAFF
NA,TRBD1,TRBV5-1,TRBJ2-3,TGCGCCAGCAGCCCGACAGGGCTAGCAGATACGCAGTATTTT,CASSPTGLADTQYF
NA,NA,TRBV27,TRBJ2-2,TGTGCCAGCAGTCCCCGGCTACCTCAATCAAACACCGGGGAGCTGTTTTTT,CASSPRLPQSNTGELFF
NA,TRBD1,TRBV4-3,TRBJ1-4,TGCGCCAGCAGCCAAGTTTTAGGGGGCGTGCATGAAAAACTGTTTTTT,CASSQVLGGVHEKLFF
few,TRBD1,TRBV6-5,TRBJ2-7,TGTGCCAGCAGTTACACGCCGACAGGGCCCGAGCAGTACTTC,CASSYTPTGPEQYF
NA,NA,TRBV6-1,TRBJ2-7,TGTGCCATCGGAACCCAGGTTAAGGGCTCCTACGAGCAGTACTTC,CAIGTQVKGSYEQYF
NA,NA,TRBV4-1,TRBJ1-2,TGCGCCAGCAGCCCCCCGGGACCAGGGGTCTATGGCTACACCTTC,CASSPPGPGVYGYTF
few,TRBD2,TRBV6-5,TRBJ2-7,TGTGCCAGCAGCTACCACTTAGCGGGAGTCTACGAGCAGTACTTC,CASSYHLAGVYEQYF
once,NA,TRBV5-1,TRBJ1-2,TGCGCCAGCAGCTTGGGGCAGGGGTTCGATGGCTACACCTTC,CASSLGQGFDGYTF
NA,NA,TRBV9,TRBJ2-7,TGTGCCAGCAGCGGCTCCTCGGGCGGGGACGAGCAGTACTTC,CASSGSSGGDEQYF
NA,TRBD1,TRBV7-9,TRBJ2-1,TGTGCCAGCAGCTACCGGGACAGAACCTACAATGAGCAGTTCTTC,CASSYRDRTYNEQFF
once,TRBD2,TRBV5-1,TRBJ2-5,TGCGCCAGCAGCTTAAAACCTAGCGGCCAAGAGACCCAGTACTTC,CASSLKPSGQETQYF
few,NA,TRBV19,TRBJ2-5,TGTGCCAGTAGTATAGCTGGGGGCGGAGAGACCCAGTACTTC,CASSIAGGGETQYF
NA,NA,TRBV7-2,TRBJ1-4,TGTGCCAGCAGCTTAGCACAGGGCGAAAAACTGTTTTTT,CASSLAQGEKLFF
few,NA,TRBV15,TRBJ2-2,TGTGCCACCAGCAGCCCTCTAACCGGGGAGCTGTTTTTT,CATSSPLTGELFF
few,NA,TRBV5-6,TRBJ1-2,TGTGCCAGCAGCCTCAATGATGGCTACACCTTC,CASSLNDGYTF
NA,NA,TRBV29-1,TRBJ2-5,TGCAGCGGCACAGGGATTCTAGCGATGGAGACCCAGTACTTC,CSGTGILAMETQYF
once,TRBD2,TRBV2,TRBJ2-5,TGTGCCAGCAGTGAAAGTCGGGGGGTGGTAGAGACCCAGTACTTC,CASSESRGVVETQYF
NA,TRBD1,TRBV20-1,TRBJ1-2,TGCAGTGCTGACAGGGGGCCCCACACCTTC,CSADRGPHTF
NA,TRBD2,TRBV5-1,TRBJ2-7,TGCGCCAGCAGCTTGGTGTTAGCGGGAGTCTACGAGCAGTACTTC,CASSLVLAGVYEQYF
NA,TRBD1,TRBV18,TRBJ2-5,TGTGCCAGCTCACTCTCCGGGACAGGGTTTGGAGAGACCCAGTACTTC,CASSLSGTGFGETQYF
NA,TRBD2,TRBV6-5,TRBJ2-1,TGTGCCAGCAGACGCGGGGGGGATGTCAGCAATGAGCAGTTCTTC,CASRRGGDVSNEQFF
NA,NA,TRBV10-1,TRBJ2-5,TGCGCCAGCAGTGCCGGAGGGATGGAGACCCAGTACTTC,CASSAGGMETQYF
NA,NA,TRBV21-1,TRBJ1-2,TGTGCCAGAGCACAGGGGGTTCAAGGCTACACCTTC,CARAQGVQGYTF
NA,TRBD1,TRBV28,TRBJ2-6,TGTGCCAGCAGTCGACAGGGGGGATCTGGGGCCAACGTCCTGACTTTC,CASSRQGGSGANVLTF
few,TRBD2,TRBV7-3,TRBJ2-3,TGTGCCAGCAGAAGCGGGAGTTCAGATACGCAGTATTTT,CASRSGSSDTQYF
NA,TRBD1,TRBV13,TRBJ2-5,TGTGCCAGCAGCCCCTGGACAGGAGACTTTACGCCCCAGTACTTC,CASSPWTGDFTPQYF
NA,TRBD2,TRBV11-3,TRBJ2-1,TGTGCCAGCAGCTTAGATGGCGGGAGAACCTACAATGAGCAGTTCTTC,CASSLDGGRTYNEQFF
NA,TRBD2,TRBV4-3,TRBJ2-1,TGCGCCAGCAGCCAAGGGGCCCTAGCGGGAGGGCCCTACAATGAGCAGTTCTTC,CASSQGALAGGPYNEQFF
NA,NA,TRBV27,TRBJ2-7,TGTGCCAGCAGTTTTGATGGGGGTTCCTACGAGCAGTACTTC,CASSFDGGSYEQYF
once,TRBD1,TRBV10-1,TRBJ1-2,TGCGCCAGCAGTGAAGGCCCAGGGGGCGCCGATAACTATGGCTACACCTTC,CASSEGPGGADNYGYTF
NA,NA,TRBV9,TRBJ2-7,TGTGCCAGCAGCGTAGATCTCACAAGCTACGAGCAGTACTTC,CASSVDLTSYEQYF
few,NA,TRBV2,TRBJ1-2,TGTGCCAGCAGTGAAGCGCGGGGGAACTATGGCTACACCTTC,CASSEARGNYGYTF
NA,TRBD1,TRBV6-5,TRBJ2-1,TGTGCCAGCAGGGGGACAGGGAGCTCCTACAATGAGCAGTTCTTC,CASRGTGSSYNEQFF
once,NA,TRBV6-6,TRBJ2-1,TGTGCCAGCAGTCCAATCCGCAATGAGCAGTTCTTC,CASSPIRNEQFF
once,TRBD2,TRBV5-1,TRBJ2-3,TGCGCCAGCAGCTGGCCCCCCGGGGAAACTAGCGGATTGATGTATTTT,CASSWPPGETSGLMYF
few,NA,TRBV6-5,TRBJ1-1,TGTGCCAGCAATGTACGGGGGGGGTTGAACACTGAAGCTTTCTTT,CASNVRGGLNTEAFF
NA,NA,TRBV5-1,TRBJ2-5,TGCGCCAGCAGCTTCCAACTACAAGAGACCCAGTACTTC,CASSFQLQETQYF
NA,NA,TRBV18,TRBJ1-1,TGTGCCAGCTCACCACTTTCGATGGCTGAAGCTTTCTTT,CASSPLSMAEAFF
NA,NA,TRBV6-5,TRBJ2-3,TGTGCCAGCAGTTACTCAGGGTTGAATCTCACAGATACGCAGTATTTT,CASSYSGLNLTDTQYF
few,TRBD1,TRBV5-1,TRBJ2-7,TGCGCCAGCAGCGTTAGGACAGGGGGCTACGAGCAGTACTTC,CASSVRTGGYEQYF
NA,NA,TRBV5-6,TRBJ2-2,TGTGCCAGCTCGCGGGGCGCGAACACCGGGGAGCTGTTTTTT,CASSRGANTGELFF
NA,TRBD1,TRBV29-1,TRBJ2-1,TGCAGCGTTGAATGGACAGGGGGGTACAATGAGCAGTTCTTC,CSVEWTGGYNEQFF
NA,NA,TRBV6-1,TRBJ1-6,TGTGCCAGCAGTGAACACAATTCACCCCTCCACTTT,CASSEHNSPLHF